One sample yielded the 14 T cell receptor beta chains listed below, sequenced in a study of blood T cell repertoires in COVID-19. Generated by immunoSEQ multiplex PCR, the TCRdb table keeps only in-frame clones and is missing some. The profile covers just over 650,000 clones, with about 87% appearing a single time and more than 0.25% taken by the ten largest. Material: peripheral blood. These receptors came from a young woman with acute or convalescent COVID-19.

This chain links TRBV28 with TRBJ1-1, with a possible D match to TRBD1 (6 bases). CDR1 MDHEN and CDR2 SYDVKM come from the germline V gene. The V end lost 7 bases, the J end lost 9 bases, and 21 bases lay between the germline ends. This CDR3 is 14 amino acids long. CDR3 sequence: CASTVPAYREKAFF. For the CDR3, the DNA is TGTGCCAGCACCGTTCCCGCGTACAGGGAGAAAGCTTTCTTT.

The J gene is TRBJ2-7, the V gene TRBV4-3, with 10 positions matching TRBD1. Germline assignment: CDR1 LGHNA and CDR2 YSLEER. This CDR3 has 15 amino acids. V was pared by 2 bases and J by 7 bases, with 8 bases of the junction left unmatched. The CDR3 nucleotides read TGCGCCAGCAGCCAACTGGGACAGGGGATAGGGGAGCAGTACTTC. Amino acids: CASSQLGQGIGEQYF.

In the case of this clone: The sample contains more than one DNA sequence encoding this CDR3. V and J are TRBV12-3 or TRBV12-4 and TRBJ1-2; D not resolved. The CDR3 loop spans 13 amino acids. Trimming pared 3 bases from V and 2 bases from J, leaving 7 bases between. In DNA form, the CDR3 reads TGTGCCAGCAGTTTTTGGCAAAACTATGGCTACACCTTC. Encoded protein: CASSFWQNYGYTF.

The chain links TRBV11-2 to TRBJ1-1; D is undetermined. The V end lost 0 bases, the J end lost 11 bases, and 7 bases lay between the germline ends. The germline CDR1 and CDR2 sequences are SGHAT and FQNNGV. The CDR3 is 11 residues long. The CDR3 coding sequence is TGTGCCAGCAGCTTAGAAGTGGGCGCTTTCTTT. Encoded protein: CASSLEVGAFF.

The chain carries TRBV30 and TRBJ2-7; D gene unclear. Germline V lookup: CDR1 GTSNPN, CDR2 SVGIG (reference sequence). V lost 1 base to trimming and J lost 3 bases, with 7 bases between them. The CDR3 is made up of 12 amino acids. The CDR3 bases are TGTGCCTGGAGTGATTCCAACTACGAGCAGTACTTC. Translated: CAWSDSNYEQYF.

The CDR3 loop reads CASREDRSNTEAFF. The CDR3 DNA reads TGTGCCAGCAGAGAAGACAGGTCGAACACTGAAGCTTTCTTT. This sequence joins TRBV25-1 and TRBJ1-1, with a tentative D call TRBD1 (6 bases). Germline CDR1 and CDR2: MGHDK and SYGVNS. Trimming pared 6 bases from V and 1 base from J, leaving 12 bases between. CDR3 length equals 14 residues. The whole variable domain, remainder taken from reference TRBV25-1 and TRBJ1-1, is EADIYQTPRYLVIGTGKKITLECSQTMGHDKMYWYQQDPGMELHLIHYSYGVNSTEKGDLSSESTVSRIRTEHFPLTLESARPSHTSQYLCASREDRSNTEAFFGQGTRLTVV.

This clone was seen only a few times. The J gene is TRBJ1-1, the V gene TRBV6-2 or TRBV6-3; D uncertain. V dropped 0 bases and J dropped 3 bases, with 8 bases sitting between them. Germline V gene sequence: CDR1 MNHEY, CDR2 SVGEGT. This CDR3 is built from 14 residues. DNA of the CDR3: TGTGCCAGCAGTTACTCGAGTGATTACACTGAAGCTTTCTTT. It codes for CASSYSSDYTEAFF.

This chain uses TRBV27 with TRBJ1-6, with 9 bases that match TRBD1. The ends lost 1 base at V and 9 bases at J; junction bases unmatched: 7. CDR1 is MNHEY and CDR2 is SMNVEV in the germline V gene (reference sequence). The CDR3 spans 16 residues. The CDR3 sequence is CASSLYVGQGSSPLHF. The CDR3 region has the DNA TGTGCCAGCAGTTTATATGTTGGACAGGGGAGTTCACCCCTCCACTTT.

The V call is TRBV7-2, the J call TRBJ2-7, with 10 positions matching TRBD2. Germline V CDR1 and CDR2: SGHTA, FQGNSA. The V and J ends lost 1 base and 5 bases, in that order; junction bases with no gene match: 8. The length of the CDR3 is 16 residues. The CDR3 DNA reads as TGTGCCAGCAGCTTAGGTCTAGCGGGGGCCTACAACGAGCAGTACTTC. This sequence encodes CASSLGLAGAYNEQYF.

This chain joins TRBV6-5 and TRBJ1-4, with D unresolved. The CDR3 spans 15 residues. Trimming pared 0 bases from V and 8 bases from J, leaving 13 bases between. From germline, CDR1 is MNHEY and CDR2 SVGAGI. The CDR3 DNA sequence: TGTGCCAGCAGTTACTCAGGTGGTGGGAGGGAAAAACTGTTTTTT. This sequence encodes CASSYSGGGREKLFF.

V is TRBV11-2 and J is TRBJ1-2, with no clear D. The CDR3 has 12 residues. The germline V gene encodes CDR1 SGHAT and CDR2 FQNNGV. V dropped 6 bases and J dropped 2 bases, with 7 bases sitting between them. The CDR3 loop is CASRNRNYGYTF. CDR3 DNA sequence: TGTGCCAGCAGGAACAGAAACTATGGCTACACCTTC.

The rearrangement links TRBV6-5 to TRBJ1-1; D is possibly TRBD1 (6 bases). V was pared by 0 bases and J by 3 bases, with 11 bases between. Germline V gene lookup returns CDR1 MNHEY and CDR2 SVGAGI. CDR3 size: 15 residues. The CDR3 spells CASSYSLPGDTEAFF. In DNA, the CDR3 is TGTGCCAGCAGTTACTCGCTTCCAGGGGACACTGAAGCTTTCTTT.

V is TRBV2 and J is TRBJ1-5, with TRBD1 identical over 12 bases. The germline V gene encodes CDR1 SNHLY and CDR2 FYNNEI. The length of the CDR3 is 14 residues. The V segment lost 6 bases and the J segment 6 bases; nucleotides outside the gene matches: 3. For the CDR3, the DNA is TGTGCCAGCAGAGGGACAGGGGGCGGTCAGCCCCAGCATTTT. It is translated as CASRGTGGGQPQHF.

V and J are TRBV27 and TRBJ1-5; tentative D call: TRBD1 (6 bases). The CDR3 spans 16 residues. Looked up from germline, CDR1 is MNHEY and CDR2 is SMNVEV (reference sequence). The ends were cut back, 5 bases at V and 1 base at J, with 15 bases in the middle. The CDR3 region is CASSPHRVVSNQPQHF. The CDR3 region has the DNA TGTGCCAGCAGTCCACACAGGGTTGTCAGCAATCAGCCCCAGCATTTT.